One sample yielded the 27 T cell receptor beta chains listed below, sequenced in a study of OX40 agonist ivuxolimab in advanced cancers. The repertoire was sequenced with immunoSEQ multiplex PCR; TCRdb's copy has only in-frame clones and lacks some. The data show 42,000 or so clones, about 90% seen once. The source material was CD4+ or CD8+ T cells sorted from blood, sampled in a trial of the OX40 agonist ivuxolimab. Receptors originate from an adult with an advanced solid tumor such as melanoma, head and neck, liver or kidney cancer.

V gene TRBV5-4 combines with J gene TRBJ1-2, with 8 bases lining up with TRBD1. Germline V CDR1 and CDR2: SGHNT, YYREEE (reference sequence). This CDR3 has 14 amino acids. V lost 4 bases and J lost 3; bases outside the gene matches: 5. The CDR3, as DNA: TGTGCCAGCAGCCCTCAGGGGGCTGACTATGGCTACACCTTC. It translates to CASSPQGADYGYTF.

The chain is built from TRBV2 and TRBJ2-1, with a weak D call TRBD2 (6 bases). The V gene's germline CDR1 is SNHLY and CDR2 FYNNEI. This CDR3 region has 13 residues. Trimming took off 7 bases at V and 5 bases at J, with 12 bases between the two ends. The DNA for the CDR3 is TGTGCCAGCATCGGGGGATCCCACAATGAGCAGTTCTTC. Amino acid sequence: CASIGGSHNEQFF.

The rearrangement joins TRBV27 to TRBJ1-2, with D unclear. The CDR3 runs to 13 residues. CDR1 and CDR2 (germline): MNHEY, SMNVEV (reference sequence). Trimming removed 2 bases at V and 0 bases at J, with 4 bases between. The CDR3 nucleotides read TGTGCCAGCAGTTTAAGGTCTAACTATGGCTACACCTTC. This sequence encodes CASSLRSNYGYTF.

J is TRBJ1-3 and V is TRBV2; unclear D gene. The V gene lost 2 bases and the J gene lost 4 bases, with 6 bases spanning the gap. This CDR3 is built from 13 residues. The germline gives CDR1 SNHLY, CDR2 FYNNEI. CDR3 protein: CASSEIRGNTIYF. CDR3 nucleotides: TGTGCCAGCAGTGAAATACGAGGAAACACCATATATTTT.

The chain couples TRBV4-2 to TRBJ2-2; 11 bases fit TRBD2. The J segment lost 7 bases and the V segment lost 1 base, leaving 14 bases of the junction unmatched. CDR3 length equals 19 residues. The V gene's germline CDR1 is LGHNA and CDR2 YNFKEQ. The chain's CDR3 is CASSQALGGTSGAFGELFF. CDR3 coding DNA: TGTGCCAGCAGCCAAGCTTTGGGGGGGACTAGCGGCGCTTTCGGGGAGCTGTTTTTT.

Only a few counts were recorded for this clone. This rearrangement joins TRBV5-8 to TRBJ2-5; D is unclear. Germline V gene sequence: CDR1 SGHTS, CDR2 YDEGEE. The V end lost 4 bases, the J end lost 1 base, and 11 bases lay between the germline ends. This CDR3 is 14 amino acids long. The CDR3 DNA sequence: TGTGCCAGCAGCCCCCGGACGGTCCAAGAGACCCAGTACTTC. Protein product: CASSPRTVQETQYF.

This rearrangement joins TRBV5-4 to TRBJ2-7; D is ambiguous. V dropped 0 bases and J dropped 2 bases, with 9 bases sitting between them. The CDR3 length is 14 residues. From germline, CDR1 is SGHNT and CDR2 YYREEE (reference sequence). The CDR3 bases are TGTGCCAGCAGCTTGGGTCCACCCACCTACGAGCAGTACTTC. Translation: CASSLGPPTYEQYF.

V and J are TRBV5-4 and TRBJ2-2; TRBD2 matches 9 bases. The CDR3 has 14 amino acids. The junction had 0 bases not matched to a gene; V was cut back by 0 bases and J by 6 bases. Germline assignment: CDR1 SGHNT and CDR2 YYREEE (reference sequence). The DNA of the CDR3 is TGTGCCAGCAGCTTGGGACTAGCGGCCGGGGAGCTGTTTTTT. Translating it yields CASSLGLAAGELFF.

The rearrangement joins TRBV25-1 to TRBJ1-2, with 8 bases lining up with TRBD1. The CDR3 consists of 17 residues. Germline V lookup: CDR1 MGHDK, CDR2 SYGVNS. V lost 1 base and J lost 4; bases outside the gene matches: 11. The CDR3 here is CASSESRETGDPYGYTF. For the CDR3, the DNA is TGTGCCAGCAGTGAATCTCGTGAGACAGGGGACCCCTATGGCTACACCTTC.

The CDR3 loop reads CASSLGVGNTGELFF. The CDR3 nucleotides are TGTGCCAGCAGTCTCGGCGTGGGGAACACCGGGGAGCTGTTTTTT. J is TRBJ2-2 and V is TRBV11-2, with D unresolved. V was clipped by 6 bases and J by 1 base, with 12 bases between them. The length of the CDR3 is 15 residues. CDR1 and CDR2 from the germline V gene are SGHAT and FQNNGV.

CDR3 residues: CASSSRTAFSYEQYF. In DNA, the CDR3 is TGTGCCAGCAGCTCTAGGACCGCCTTCTCCTACGAGCAGTACTTC. The chain combines TRBV5-4 with TRBJ2-7; D ambiguous. Trimming cost V 3 bases and J 0 bases, with 13 bases left between them. The CDR3 is made up of 15 amino acids. CDR1 and CDR2 from the germline V gene are SGHNT and YYREEE (reference sequence).

This chain connects TRBV9 to TRBJ2-7; D may be TRBD2 (5 bases). The V end was cut by 4 bases, the J end by 0 bases, with 14 bases between. Germline values: CDR1 SGDLS, CDR2 YYNGEE. The CDR3 is made up of 15 amino acids. CDR3 amino acids: CASSPRASSSYEQYF. As DNA, the CDR3 is TGTGCCAGCAGCCCGCGGGCCTCGAGCTCCTACGAGCAGTACTTC.

The genes are TRBV4-1 and TRBJ1-1; D not certain. V was trimmed by 0 bases and J by 2 bases, leaving 7 bases between them. This CDR3 is built from 14 residues. CDR1 and CDR2 from the germline V gene are MGHRA and YSYEKL. The CDR3 bases are TGCGCCAGCAGCCAAGATTCTACAAACACTGAAGCTTTCTTT. Translating gives CASSQDSTNTEAFF.

The chain recombines TRBV5-6 with TRBJ1-2, with TRBD1 matching over 7 bases. From germline, CDR1 is SGHDT and CDR2 YYEEEE. CDR3 length equals 16 residues. The V and J ends lost 9 bases and 7 bases, in that order; junction bases with no gene match: 21. The CDR3 sequence is CATHTTGSENGRGYTF. The CDR3 nucleotides are TGTGCCACACACACGACAGGGAGTGAGAATGGTCGTGGCTACACCTTC.

Written as DNA, the CDR3 is TGCGCCAGCAGCTTGTCAGGGTCTTCGAACACTGAAGCTTTCTTT. Encoded protein: CASSLSGSSNTEAFF. The rearrangement uses TRBV5-1 and TRBJ1-1, with D tentatively TRBD1 (5 bases). V was clipped by 1 base and J by 1 base, with 11 bases between them. The length of the CDR3 is 15 residues. In germline, CDR1 is SGHRS, CDR2 YFSETQ.

This sequence joins TRBV6-5 and TRBJ1-1; 8 bases align to TRBD1. The CDR3 loop spans 16 amino acids. The V gene end was trimmed by 0 bases and the J gene end by 1 base; junction bases not matched to a gene: 4. Looked up from germline, CDR1 is MNHEY and CDR2 is SVGAGI. This CDR3 reads CASSYSTGAGNTEAFF. The CDR3 coding sequence is TGTGCCAGCAGTTACTCGACAGGGGCCGGGAACACTGAAGCTTTCTTT.

This chain connects TRBV4-2 to TRBJ2-7, with D possibly being TRBD1 (5 bases). Trimming removed 1 base at V and 2 bases at J, with 12 bases between. The CDR3 extends over 15 amino acids. Germline CDR1 and CDR2: LGHNA and YNFKEQ. The CDR3 loop is CASSQGGQDTYEQYF. The CDR3 region has the DNA TGTGCCAGCAGCCAAGGGGGTCAGGACACCTACGAGCAGTACTTC.

J is TRBJ1-6 and V is TRBV28; 10 positions match TRBD1. V dropped 5 bases and J dropped 8; count of bases not matched to a gene: 6. Germline V gene sequence: CDR1 MDHEN, CDR2 SYDVKM. The CDR3 is made up of 15 amino acids. Written as DNA, the CDR3 is TGTGCCAGCAGTCTTCTCGGGACAGGGGATTCACCCCTCCACTTT. It translates to CASSLLGTGDSPLHF.

This chain uses TRBV28 with TRBJ1-2, with 8 positions matching TRBD1. CDR1 and CDR2 (germline): MDHEN, SYDVKM. Trimming took 0 bases from V and 0 from J; bases not matched to a gene: 3. CDR3 length: 16 residues. CDR3 DNA: TGTGCCAGCAGTTTATGGGCAGGGGGCTCTAACTATGGCTACACCTTC. Translation gives CASSLWAGGSNYGYTF.

V and J are TRBV11-2 and TRBJ2-2, with a weak D call TRBD2 (6 bases). Germline lookup yields CDR1 SGHAT and CDR2 FQNNGV. The CDR3 contains 13 residues. V lost 5 bases and J 13 bases, leaving 17 bases between the germline ends. CDR3 DNA sequence: TGTGCCAGCAGCCGGAGGGCGGCAGCCCGGCTGTTTTTT. This translates into CASSRRAAARLFF.

The chain carries TRBV7-8 and TRBJ2-3; 10 bases are a match to TRBD2. Germline V lookup: CDR1 SGHVS, CDR2 FQNEAQ. V lost 8 bases, J lost 6 bases, and 8 bases stayed unmatched. The CDR3 spans 14 residues. The CDR3 DNA reads TGTGCCAGCGGCATTCTAGCGGGGGTGGATACGCAGTATTTT. It translates to CASGILAGVDTQYF.

This sequence joins TRBV6-4 and TRBJ1-3; a possible D gene is TRBD1 (5 bases). CDR1 and CDR2 (germline): MRHNA, SNTAGT. The CDR3 length is 17 residues. Trimming pared 7 bases from V and 0 bases from J, leaving 19 bases between. For the CDR3, the DNA is TGTGCCAGCATTGATCGCGGGGGACCATCCTCTGGAAACACCATATATTTT. Its protein is CASIDRGGPSSGNTIYF.

This sequence joins TRBV9 and TRBJ2-3, with 9 positions matching TRBD2. Trimming took 1 base from V and 4 from J; bases not matched to a gene: 13. This CDR3 has 18 residues. Germline lookup yields CDR1 SGDLS and CDR2 YYNGEE. The CDR3 nucleotides are TGTGCCAGCAGCGTACCTCAGTCAGCTAGCGGGGACGCAGATACGCAGTATTTT. Its translation: CASSVPQSASGDADTQYF.

J is TRBJ2-3 and V is TRBV7-3; 11 bases line up with TRBD2. Trimming at V came to 3 bases and at J to 6 bases, leaving 8 bases not matched to a gene. Germline CDR1 reads SGHTA; CDR2 reads FQGTGA. The CDR3 spans 16 residues. DNA of the CDR3: TGTGCCAGCAGCTTTGGTAGCGGGGGGGCCTTGGATACGCAGTATTTT. It specifies CASSFGSGGALDTQYF.

V usage is TRBV5-1 and J usage is TRBJ1-2; possibly TRBD1 for D (6 bases). The CDR3 extends over 14 amino acids. Germline CDR1 SGHRS, CDR2 YFSETQ. V lost 4 bases to trimming and J lost 2 bases, with 12 bases between them. CDR3 DNA sequence: TGCGCCAGCAGCAAGGGGACATCCAACTATGGCTACACCTTC. It specifies CASSKGTSNYGYTF.

The V gene is TRBV11-3, the J gene TRBJ1-2, with 11 bases fitting TRBD1. CDR1 is SGHNT, CDR2 YENEEA, per germline. This CDR3 comprises 16 residues. V lost 2 bases, J lost 8 bases, and 10 bases stayed unmatched. The CDR3 DNA follows: TGTGCCAGCAGCTTACAGCCCGGACAGGGGGCAAACGGCTACACCTTC. It is translated as CASSLQPGQGANGYTF.

This chain joins TRBV9 and TRBJ2-5; no reliable D call. From germline, CDR1 is SGDLS and CDR2 YYNGEE. The V end was cut by 0 bases, the J end by 3 bases, with 6 bases between. The CDR3 length is 13 residues. The CDR3 DNA reads as TGTGCCAGCAGCGTAGCTACAGAAGAGACCCAGTACTTC. Its translation is CASSVATEETQYF.